The 19 T cell receptor beta chains presented below share a single source sample, sequenced in a study of blood T cell repertoires in COVID-19. Generated by immunoSEQ multiplex PCR, the TCRdb table keeps only in-frame clones and is missing some. In the table there are 200,000 to 300,000 clones, around nine tenths of which are singletons. What was sequenced was PBMCs or T cells enriched from blood (not recorded which). The source is a woman aged 25 to 39 with acute COVID-19.

The chain couples TRBV5-1 to TRBJ1-5; 7 bases are a match to TRBD1. This CDR3 comprises 14 residues. J was trimmed by 9 bases and V by 4 bases; bases with no gene match: 10. Per the germline V gene, CDR1 is SGHRS and CDR2 is YFSETQ. The CDR3 sequence: CASSISGGVVPQHF. Written as DNA, the CDR3 is TGCGCCAGCAGCATTTCAGGGGGAGTGGTGCCCCAGCATTTT.

CDR3: CAWMGPTSGGRRRTDTQYF. CDR3 in DNA: TGTGCCTGGATGGGGCCGACTAGCGGGGGACGGCGACGGACAGATACGCAGTATTTT. This sequence joins TRBV30 and TRBJ2-3, with 12 nucleotides matching TRBD2. From germline, CDR1 is GTSNPN and CDR2 SVGIG (reference sequence). V was clipped by 4 bases and J by 3 bases; unmatched bases: 17. The CDR3 has 19 residues.

The rearrangement links TRBV7-9 to TRBJ2-1; 9 nucleotides line up with TRBD2. The germline V gene has CDR1 SEHNR and CDR2 FQNEAQ (reference sequence). V dropped 3 bases and J dropped 4; count of bases not matched to a gene: 7. The CDR3 has 16 residues. DNA of the CDR3: TGTGCCAGCAGCTTCCGTTCTAGCGGGGCATACAATGAGCAGTTCTTC. Its protein is CASSFRSSGAYNEQFF.

This chain joins TRBV5-1 and TRBJ1-2; D unclear. V was trimmed by 4 bases and J by 4 bases, leaving 8 bases between them. Germline-derived CDR1 and CDR2 are SGHRS and YFSETQ. This CDR3 comprises 12 residues. The CDR3 DNA reads TGCGCCAGCAGCGAGCCCACCTATGGCTACACCTTC. Protein: CASSEPTYGYTF.

The J gene is TRBJ1-2, the V gene TRBV6-5; D not resolved. The V end was cut by 5 bases, the J end by 4 bases, with 14 bases between. The CDR3 is 14 residues long. The V gene's germline CDR1 is MNHEY and CDR2 SVGAGI. The CDR3 DNA follows: TGTGCCAGCAGTCCCGGCCAGGTGTCCTATGGCTACACCTTC. Translated: CASSPGQVSYGYTF.

The gene calls are TRBV28 and TRBJ1-5; tentatively, D is TRBD1 (6 bases). Per germline, CDR1 MDHEN and CDR2 SYDVKM. Trimming took 1 base from V and 2 from J, leaving 9 bases between them. This CDR3 has 15 residues. CDR3 protein: CASSLLAGGNQPQHF. The CDR3 DNA reads as TGTGCCAGCAGTTTATTGGCAGGGGGCAATCAGCCCCAGCATTTT.

The V gene is TRBV7-9, the J gene TRBJ1-2, with D perhaps TRBD1 (6 bases). Germline lookup yields CDR1 SEHNR and CDR2 FQNEAQ (reference sequence). The ends were cut back, 3 bases at V and 5 bases at J, with 16 bases in the middle. This CDR3 has 15 amino acids. CDR3 DNA: TGTGCCAGCAGCTTTTCAGGGGCCCTACGTTATGGCTACACCTTC. The encoded protein is CASSFSGALRYGYTF.

This clone was seen only a few times. CDR3 residues: CASSLAKAGGPIYNEQFF. The CDR3 DNA follows: TGTGCCAGCAGCTTAGCGAAGGCGGGGGGGCCTATATACAATGAGCAGTTCTTC. V and J are TRBV7-8 and TRBJ2-1; 9 bases line up with TRBD2. Germline V lookup: CDR1 SGHVS, CDR2 FQNEAQ. The CDR3 contains 18 residues. The V and J ends lost 0 bases and 4 bases, in that order; junction bases with no gene match: 10.

The genes are TRBV5-1 and TRBJ1-1; D might be TRBD1 (5 bases). Germline values: CDR1 SGHRS, CDR2 YFSETQ. The CDR3 totals 18 residues. V lost 1 base and J lost 1, with 20 bases in between. This chain's CDR3 is CASSLRQGNQGTNTEAFF. CDR3 DNA sequence: TGCGCCAGCAGCTTGCGGCAGGGAAATCAGGGAACGAACACTGAAGCTTTCTTT. Full variable domain (remainder filled in from reference TRBV5-1 and TRBJ1-1): KAGVTQTPRYLIKTRGQQVTLSCSPISGHRSVSWYQQTPGQGLQFLFEYFSETQRNKGNFPGRFSGRQFSNSRSEMNVSTLELGDSALYLCASSLRQGNQGTNTEAFFGQGTRLTVV.

This chain uses TRBV15 with TRBJ2-1, with D possibly being TRBD2 (5 bases). Germline V lookup: CDR1 LNHNV, CDR2 YYDKDF (reference sequence). V lost 4 bases, J lost 3 bases, and 10 bases lay in between. CDR3 length: 14 amino acids. This chain's CDR3 is CATSKRTVYNEQFF. The CDR3 DNA is TGTGCCACCAGCAAGCGGACCGTCTACAATGAGCAGTTCTTC. Variable domain in full (rest from reference TRBV15 and TRBJ2-1): DAMVIQNPRYQVTQFGKPVTLSCSQTLNHNVMYWYQQKSSQAPKLLFHYYDKDFNNEADTPDNFQSRRPNTSFCFLDIRSPGLGDTAMYLCATSKRTVYNEQFFGPGTRLTVL.

The V and J genes are TRBV5-4 and TRBJ1-3; D call uncertain. The CDR3 runs 16 residues. Germline CDR1 reads SGHNT; CDR2 reads YYREEE (reference sequence). Trimming left V 0 bases short and J 2 bases short, with 12 bases between. CDR3 loop: CASSLGAPSAGNTIYF. CDR3 DNA: TGTGCCAGCAGCTTGGGGGCGCCTTCGGCTGGAAACACCATATATTTT.

In DNA, the CDR3 is TGTGCCATCAGTGAGTCTTTTGAGGGTGCCGGGGAGCTGTTTTTT. Its protein is CAISESFEGAGELFF. This chain joins TRBV10-3 and TRBJ2-2; perhaps TRBD2 as D (5 bases). Per the germline V gene, CDR1 is ENHRY and CDR2 is SYGVKD. This CDR3 is built from 15 residues. V was shortened by 0 bases and J by 6 bases, with 11 bases between the two germline ends.

Concerning this clone itself: Distinct nucleotide sequences in the sample also encode this CDR3. The chain joins TRBV15 to TRBJ1-4; D perhaps matches TRBD1 (5 bases). CDR1 is LNHNV, CDR2 YYDKDF, per germline (reference sequence). The CDR3 runs 14 residues. Trimming removed 0 bases at V and 5 bases at J, with 7 bases between. CDR3: CATSRDRVNEKLFF. The CDR3, as DNA: TGTGCCACCAGCAGAGACAGGGTGAATGAAAAACTGTTTTTT.

CDR3: CASTLGTGGPYEQYF. The CDR3 DNA reads TGTGCCAGTACCCTCGGGACAGGGGGCCCCTACGAGCAGTACTTC. The chain joins TRBV19 to TRBJ2-7, with TRBD1 identical over 12 bases. V lost 7 bases to trimming and J lost 2 bases; unmatched junction nucleotides: 6. The germline gives CDR1 LNHDA, CDR2 SQIVND (reference sequence). The CDR3 runs to 15 residues.

The CDR3 here is CASSLEGGSLNTGELFF. CDR3 DNA sequence: TGCGCCAGCAGCTTGGAGGGAGGCAGCCTGAACACCGGGGAGCTGTTTTTT. The chain combines TRBV5-1 with TRBJ2-2, with a tentative D call TRBD2 (6 bases). Trimming took off 0 bases at V and 1 base at J, with 13 bases between the two ends. CDR3 size: 17 residues. Per the germline V gene, CDR1 is SGHRS and CDR2 is YFSETQ.

This clone showed up just once. The chain is built from TRBV4-1 and TRBJ1-5; tentatively, D is TRBD1 (5 bases). The CDR3 runs 13 residues. The germline V gene encodes CDR1 MGHRA and CDR2 YSYEKL. Trimming removed 4 bases at V and 6 bases at J, with 10 bases between. For the CDR3, the DNA is TGCGCCAGCAGCCTAGGGGTTTTTCAGCCCCAGCATTTT. This translates into CASSLGVFQPQHF.

CDR3 nucleotide sequence: TGTGCCAGCAGCTTTAGCAGGACAGTGGACTCACCCCTCCACTTT. Amino acid sequence: CASSFSRTVDSPLHF. V usage is TRBV7-9 and J usage is TRBJ1-6; perhaps TRBD1 as D (6 bases). The CDR3 spans 15 residues. V lost 3 bases and J lost 10, with 16 bases in between. In germline, CDR1 is SEHNR, CDR2 FQNEAQ (reference sequence).

The chain is built from TRBV3-1 (or the pseudogene TRBV3-2) and TRBJ2-3; D is perhaps TRBD1 (5 bases). Germline CDR1 and CDR2: LGHDT and YNNKEL (reference sequence). The CDR3 has 17 residues. Trimming removed 5 bases from V and 5 bases from J, with 23 bases in between. The CDR3 nucleotides read TGTGCCAGCAGCTCCCTAGGCCTAGAAATAAGGGGAGATACGCAGTATTTT. Its protein product is CASSSLGLEIRGDTQYF.

The CDR3 is CAWSVGSGGYNEQFF. CDR3 DNA sequence: TGTGCCTGGAGTGTAGGTAGCGGGGGCTACAATGAGCAGTTCTTC. The chain recombines TRBV30 with TRBJ2-1, with 9 bases matching TRBD2. Germline loops: CDR1 GTSNPN, CDR2 SVGIG (reference sequence). Germline trimming cut 0 bases from V and 3 bases from J; bases unmatched to any gene: 3. This CDR3 contains 15 residues.